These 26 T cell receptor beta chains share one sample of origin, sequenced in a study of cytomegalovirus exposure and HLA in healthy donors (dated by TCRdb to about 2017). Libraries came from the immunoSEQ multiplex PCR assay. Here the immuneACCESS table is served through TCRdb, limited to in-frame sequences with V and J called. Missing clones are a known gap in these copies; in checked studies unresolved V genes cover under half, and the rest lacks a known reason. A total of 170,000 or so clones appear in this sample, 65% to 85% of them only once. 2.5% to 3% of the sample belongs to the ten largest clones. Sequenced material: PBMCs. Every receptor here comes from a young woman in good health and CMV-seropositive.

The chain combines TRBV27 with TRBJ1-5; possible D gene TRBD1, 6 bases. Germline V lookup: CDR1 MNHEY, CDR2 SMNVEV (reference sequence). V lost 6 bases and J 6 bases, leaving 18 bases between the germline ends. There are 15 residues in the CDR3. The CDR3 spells CASRTQGFKSQPQHF. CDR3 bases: TGTGCCAGCAGAACACAGGGTTTCAAGAGTCAGCCCCAGCATTTT.

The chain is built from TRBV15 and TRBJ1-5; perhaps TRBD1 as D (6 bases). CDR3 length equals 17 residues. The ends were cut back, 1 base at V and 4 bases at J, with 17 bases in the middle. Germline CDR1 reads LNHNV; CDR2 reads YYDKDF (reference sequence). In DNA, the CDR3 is TGTGCCACCAGCAGAGTGGGACACCTCTACCCGAATCAGCCCCAGCATTTT. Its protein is CATSRVGHLYPNQPQHF.

The CDR3 reads CASGTRNTGELFF. CDR3 nucleotides: TGTGCCAGTGGGACAAGGAACACCGGGGAGCTGTTTTTT. V gene TRBV19 combines with J gene TRBJ2-2; TRBD1 might be the D (6 bases). The CDR3 spans 13 residues. The germline V gene has CDR1 LNHDA and CDR2 SQIVND (reference sequence). V lost 8 bases and J lost 1, with 8 bases in between.

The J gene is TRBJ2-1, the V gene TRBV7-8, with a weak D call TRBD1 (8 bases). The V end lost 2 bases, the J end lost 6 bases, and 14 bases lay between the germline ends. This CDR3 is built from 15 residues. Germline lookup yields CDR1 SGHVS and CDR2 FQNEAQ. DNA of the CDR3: TGTGCCAGCAGCTTAAGGACAGGGAGGGGCAATGAGCAGTTCTTC. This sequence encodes CASSLRTGRGNEQFF.

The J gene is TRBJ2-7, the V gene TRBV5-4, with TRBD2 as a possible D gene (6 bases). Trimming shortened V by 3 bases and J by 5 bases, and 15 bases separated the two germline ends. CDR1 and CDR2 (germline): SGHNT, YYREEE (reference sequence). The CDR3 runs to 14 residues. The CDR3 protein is CASSSPGTFDEQYF. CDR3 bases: TGTGCCAGCAGCTCTCCCGGGACTTTCGACGAGCAGTACTTC.

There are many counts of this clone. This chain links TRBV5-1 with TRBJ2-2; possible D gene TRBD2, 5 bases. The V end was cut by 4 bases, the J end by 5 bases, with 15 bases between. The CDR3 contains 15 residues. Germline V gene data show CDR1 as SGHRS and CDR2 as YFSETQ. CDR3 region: CASSPGLVGTGELFF. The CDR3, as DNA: TGCGCCAGCAGCCCTGGACTCGTCGGGACCGGGGAGCTGTTTTTT.

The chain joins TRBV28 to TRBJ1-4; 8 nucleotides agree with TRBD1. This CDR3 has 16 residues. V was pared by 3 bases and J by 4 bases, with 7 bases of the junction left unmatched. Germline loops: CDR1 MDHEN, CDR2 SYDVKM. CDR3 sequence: CASSFPGGLSNEKLFF. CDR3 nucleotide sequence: TGTGCCAGCAGTTTTCCAGGGGGCTTGAGTAATGAAAAACTGTTTTTT. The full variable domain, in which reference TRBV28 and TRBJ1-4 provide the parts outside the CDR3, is DVKVTQSSRYLVKRTGEKVFLECVQDMDHENMFWYRQDPGLGLRLIYFSYDVKMKEKGDIPEGYSVSREKKERFSLILESASTNQTSMYLCASSFPGGLSNEKLFFGSGTQLSVL.

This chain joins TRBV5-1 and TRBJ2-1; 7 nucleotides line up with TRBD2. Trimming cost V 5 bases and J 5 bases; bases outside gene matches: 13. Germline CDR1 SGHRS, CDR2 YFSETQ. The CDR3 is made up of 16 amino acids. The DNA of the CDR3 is TGCGCCAGCAGTCCCAGAGGCCTAGCGGTGAACAATGAGCAGTTCTTC. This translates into CASSPRGLAVNNEQFF.

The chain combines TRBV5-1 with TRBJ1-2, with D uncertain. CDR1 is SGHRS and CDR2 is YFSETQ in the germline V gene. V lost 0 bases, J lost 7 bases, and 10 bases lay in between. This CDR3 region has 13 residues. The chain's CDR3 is CASSLAGEVGYTF. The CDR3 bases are TGCGCCAGCAGCTTGGCCGGGGAGGTTGGCTACACCTTC. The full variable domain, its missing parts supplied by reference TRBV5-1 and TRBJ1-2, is KAGVTQTPRYLIKTRGQQVTLSCSPISGHRSVSWYQQTPGQGLQFLFEYFSETQRNKGNFPGRFSGRQFSNSRSEMNVSTLELGDSALYLCASSLAGEVGYTFGSGTRLTVV.

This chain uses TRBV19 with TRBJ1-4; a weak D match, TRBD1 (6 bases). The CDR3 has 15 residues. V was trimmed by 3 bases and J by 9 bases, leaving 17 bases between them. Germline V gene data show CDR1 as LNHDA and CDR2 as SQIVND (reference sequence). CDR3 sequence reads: CASSMPLRGAQKLFF. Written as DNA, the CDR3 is TGTGCCAGTAGTATGCCTCTGCGGGGGGCGCAAAAACTGTTTTTT.

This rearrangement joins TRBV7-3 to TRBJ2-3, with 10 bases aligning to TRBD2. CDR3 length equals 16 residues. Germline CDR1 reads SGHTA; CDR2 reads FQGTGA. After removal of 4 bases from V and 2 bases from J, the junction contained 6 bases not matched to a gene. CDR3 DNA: TGTGCCAGCAGCTCGCTTAGCGGGGGGTTCACAGATACGCAGTATTTT. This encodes CASSSLSGGFTDTQYF.

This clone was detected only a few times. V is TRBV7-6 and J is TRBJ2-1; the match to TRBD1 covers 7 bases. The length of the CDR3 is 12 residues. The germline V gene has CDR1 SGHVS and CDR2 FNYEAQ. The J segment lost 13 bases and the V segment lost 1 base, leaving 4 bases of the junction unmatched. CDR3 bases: TGTGCCAGCAGCTTAGGACAGGGATCCCAGTTCTTC. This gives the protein CASSLGQGSQFF. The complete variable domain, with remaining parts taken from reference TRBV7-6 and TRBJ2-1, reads GAGVSQSPRYKVTKRGQDVALRCDPISGHVSLYWYRQALGQGPEFLTYFNYEAQQDKSGLPNDRFSAERPEGSISTLTIQRTEQRDSAMYRCASSLGQGSQFFGPGTRLTVL.

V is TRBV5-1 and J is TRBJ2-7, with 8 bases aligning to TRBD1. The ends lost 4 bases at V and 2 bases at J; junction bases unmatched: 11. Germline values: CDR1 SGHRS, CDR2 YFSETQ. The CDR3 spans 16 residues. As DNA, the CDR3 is TGCGCCAGCAGCGACCCGCGGACAGGGAGTACCTACGAGCAGTACTTC. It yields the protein CASSDPRTGSTYEQYF. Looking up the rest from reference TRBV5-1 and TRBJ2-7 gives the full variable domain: KAGVTQTPRYLIKTRGQQVTLSCSPISGHRSVSWYQQTPGQGLQFLFEYFSETQRNKGNFPGRFSGRQFSNSRSEMNVSTLELGDSALYLCASSDPRTGSTYEQYFGPGTRLTVT.

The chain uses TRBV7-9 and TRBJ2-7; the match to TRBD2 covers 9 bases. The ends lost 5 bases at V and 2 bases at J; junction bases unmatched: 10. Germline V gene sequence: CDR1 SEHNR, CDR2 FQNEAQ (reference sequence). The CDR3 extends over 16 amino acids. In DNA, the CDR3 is TGTGCCAGCAGCCCCCAGCGGGGGGCGTCGGCCTACGAGCAGTACTTC. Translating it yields CASSPQRGASAYEQYF.

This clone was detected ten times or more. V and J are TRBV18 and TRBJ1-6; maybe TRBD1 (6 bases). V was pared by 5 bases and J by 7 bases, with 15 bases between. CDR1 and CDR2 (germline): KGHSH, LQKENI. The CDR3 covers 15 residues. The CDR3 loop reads CASSWVGDTNSPLHF. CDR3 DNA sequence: TGTGCCAGCTCATGGGTGGGGGACACCAATTCACCCCTCCACTTT.

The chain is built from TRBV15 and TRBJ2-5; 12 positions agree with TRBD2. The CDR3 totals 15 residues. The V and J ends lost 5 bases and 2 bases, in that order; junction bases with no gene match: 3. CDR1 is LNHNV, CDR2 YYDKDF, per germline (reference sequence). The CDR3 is CATSLGLAGQETQYF. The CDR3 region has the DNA TGTGCCACCAGCCTGGGACTAGCGGGTCAAGAGACCCAGTACTTC.

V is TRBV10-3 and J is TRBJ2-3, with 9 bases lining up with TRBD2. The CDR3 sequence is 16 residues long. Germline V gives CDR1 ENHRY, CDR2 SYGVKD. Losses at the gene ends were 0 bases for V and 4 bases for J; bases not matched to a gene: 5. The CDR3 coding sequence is TGTGCCATCAGTGAGTCTCGCGGGGGGGCCGCAGATACGCAGTATTTT. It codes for CAISESRGGAADTQYF.

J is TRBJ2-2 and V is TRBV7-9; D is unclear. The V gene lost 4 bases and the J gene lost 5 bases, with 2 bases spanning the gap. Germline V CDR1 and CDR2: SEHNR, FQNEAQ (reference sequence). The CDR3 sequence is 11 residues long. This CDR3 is CASSSTGELFF. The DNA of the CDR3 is TGTGCCAGCAGCTCTACCGGGGAGCTGTTTTTT.

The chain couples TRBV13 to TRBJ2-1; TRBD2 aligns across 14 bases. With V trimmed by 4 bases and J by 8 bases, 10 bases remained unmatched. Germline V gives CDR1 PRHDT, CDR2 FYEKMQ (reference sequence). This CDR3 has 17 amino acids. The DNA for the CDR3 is TGTGCCAGCAGCTACCGACTAGCGGGGGGGCCAGGGGATGAGCAGTTCTTC. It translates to CASSYRLAGGPGDEQFF. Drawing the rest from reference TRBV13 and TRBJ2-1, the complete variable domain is AAGVIQSPRHLIKEKRETATLKCYPIPRHDTVYWYQQGPGQDPQFLISFYEKMQSDKGSIPDRFSAQQFSDYHSELNMSSLELGDSALYFCASSYRLAGGPGDEQFFGPGTRLTVL.

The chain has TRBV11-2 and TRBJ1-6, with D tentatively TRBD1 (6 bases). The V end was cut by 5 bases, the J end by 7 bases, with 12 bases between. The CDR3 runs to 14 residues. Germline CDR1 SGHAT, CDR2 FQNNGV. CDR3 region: CASSPGQLNSPLHF. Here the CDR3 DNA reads TGTGCCAGCAGCCCCGGACAGTTAAATTCACCCCTCCACTTT.

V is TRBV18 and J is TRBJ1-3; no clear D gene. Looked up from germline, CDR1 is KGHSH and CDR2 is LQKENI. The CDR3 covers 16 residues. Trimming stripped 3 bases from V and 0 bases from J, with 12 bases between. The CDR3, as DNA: TGTGCCAGCTCACCTATAGAGGTAATCTCTGGAAACACCATATATTTT. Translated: CASSPIEVISGNTIYF.

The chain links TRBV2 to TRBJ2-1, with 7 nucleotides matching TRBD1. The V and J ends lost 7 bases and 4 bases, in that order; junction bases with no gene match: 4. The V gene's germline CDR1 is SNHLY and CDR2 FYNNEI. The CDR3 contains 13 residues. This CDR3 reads CASTGQLYNEQFF. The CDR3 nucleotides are TGTGCCAGCACGGGACAGTTATACAATGAGCAGTTCTTC.

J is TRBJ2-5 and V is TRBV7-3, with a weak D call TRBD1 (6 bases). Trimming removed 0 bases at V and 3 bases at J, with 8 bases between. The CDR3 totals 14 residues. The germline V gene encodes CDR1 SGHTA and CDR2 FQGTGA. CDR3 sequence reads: CASSLTGGEETQYF. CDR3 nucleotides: TGTGCCAGCAGCTTAACAGGGGGAGAAGAGACCCAGTACTTC.

The CDR3 is CASIPYGHKSEKLFF. CDR3 nucleotides: TGTGCCAGCATCCCGTATGGGCATAAGAGCGAAAAACTGTTTTTT. The chain joins TRBV5-5 to TRBJ1-4; no clear D gene. V was pared by 6 bases and J by 8 bases, with 20 bases between. CDR1 is SGHKS, CDR2 YYEKEE, per germline (reference sequence). The CDR3 is 15 amino acids.

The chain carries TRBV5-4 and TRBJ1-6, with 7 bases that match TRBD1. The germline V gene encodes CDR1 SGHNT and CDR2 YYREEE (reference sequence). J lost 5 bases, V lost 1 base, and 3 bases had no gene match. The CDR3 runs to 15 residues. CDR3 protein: CASSLRTGNNSPLHF. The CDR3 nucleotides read TGTGCCAGCAGCTTGAGGACAGGAAATAATTCACCCCTCCACTTT.

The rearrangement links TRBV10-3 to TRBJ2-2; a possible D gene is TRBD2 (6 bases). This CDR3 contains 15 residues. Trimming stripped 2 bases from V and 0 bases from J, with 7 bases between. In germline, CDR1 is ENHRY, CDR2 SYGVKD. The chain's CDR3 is CAISERGTNTGELFF. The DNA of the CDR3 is TGTGCCATCAGTGAGCGCGGGACGAACACCGGGGAGCTGTTTTTT.